A selection of T cell receptor beta chains follows, all from one sample in a study of cytomegalovirus exposure and HLA in healthy donors. The protocol was immunoSEQ multiplex PCR, while the TCRdb copy is restricted to in-frame clones and leaves out a portion. The data show around 150,000 clones, about four fifths seen once. Sequenced: PBMCs. These receptors all come from a man aged 45-65 years in good health and CMV-seropositive. The CDR3 runs from the conserved cysteine through the conserved F or W. Fields, in order: D gene, clone size, J gene, V gene, CDR3 protein, CDR3 DNA. The D gene is left open where the match is weak. Part of the rows lack a size; the others show once, few, many or a class for expanded clones.

d_gene: TRBD1; abundance: NA; j_gene: TRBJ2-1; v_gene: TRBV6-5; CDR3aa: CASSRGQYNEQFF; CDR3nt: TGTGCCAGCAGCCGGGGACAGTACAATGAGCAGTTCTTC
d_gene: TRBD2; abundance: NA; j_gene: TRBJ2-1; v_gene: TRBV30; CDR3aa: CAWRGTSGSVQREQFF; CDR3nt: TGTGCCTGGAGGGGGACTAGCGGGAGTGTACAAAGAGAGCAGTTCTTC
d_gene: NA; abundance: NA; j_gene: TRBJ2-1; v_gene: TRBV7-6; CDR3aa: CASSFQQGGRSYNEQFF; CDR3nt: TGTGCCAGCAGCTTTCAACAGGGTGGTAGGTCCTACAATGAGCAGTTCTTC
d_gene: TRBD1; abundance: NA; j_gene: TRBJ1-2; v_gene: TRBV5-3; CDR3aa: CARSSSGQGAHYGYTF; CDR3nt: TGTGCCAGAAGCTCCTCGGGACAGGGGGCGCACTATGGCTACACCTTC
d_gene: TRBD1; abundance: once; j_gene: TRBJ2-2; v_gene: TRBV28; CDR3aa: CASRDRGQAVRELFF; CDR3nt: TGTGCCAGCAGAGACAGGGGCCAAGCTGTAAGGGAGCTGTTTTTT
d_gene: TRBD1; abundance: NA; j_gene: TRBJ1-5; v_gene: TRBV5-1; CDR3aa: CASSRGQGLGQPQHF; CDR3nt: TGCGCCAGCAGCCGCGGACAGGGCCTCGGTCAGCCCCAGCATTTT
d_gene: NA; abundance: NA; j_gene: TRBJ1-2; v_gene: TRBV7-8; CDR3aa: CASSLDGRSYGYTF; CDR3nt: TGTGCCAGCAGCTTAGATGGCAGATCCTATGGCTACACCTTC
d_gene: NA; abundance: NA; j_gene: TRBJ1-3; v_gene: TRBV29-1; CDR3aa: CSGRWPGRGNTIYF; CDR3nt: TGCAGCGGTAGATGGCCGGGTAGAGGAAACACCATATATTTT
d_gene: TRBD1; abundance: many; j_gene: TRBJ2-7; v_gene: TRBV2; CDR3aa: CASSDRGRLYEQYF; CDR3nt: TGTGCCAGCAGTGACAGGGGGCGCTTATACGAGCAGTACTTC
d_gene: NA; abundance: NA; j_gene: TRBJ1-1; v_gene: TRBV9; CDR3aa: CASSGKAGITEAFF; CDR3nt: TGTGCCAGCAGCGGAAAGGCGGGGATCACTGAAGCTTTCTTT
d_gene: TRBD1; abundance: NA; j_gene: TRBJ1-2; v_gene: TRBV28; CDR3aa: CASRRGWTGSWGYTF; CDR3nt: TGTGCCAGCAGGCGCGGATGGACAGGGAGTTGGGGCTACACCTTC
d_gene: TRBD2; abundance: NA; j_gene: TRBJ2-5; v_gene: TRBV11-3; CDR3aa: CASSTGLARTQYF; CDR3nt: TGTGCCAGCAGCACAGGACTAGCACGGACCCAGTACTTC
d_gene: NA; abundance: NA; j_gene: TRBJ1-1; v_gene: TRBV9; CDR3aa: CASSVLSGNTEAFF; CDR3nt: TGTGCCAGCAGCGTATTATCAGGAAACACTGAAGCTTTCTTT
d_gene: NA; abundance: NA; j_gene: TRBJ1-3; v_gene: TRBV19; CDR3aa: CASSTRTPGNTIYF; CDR3nt: TGTGCCAGTAGTACCCGGACACCCGGAAACACCATATATTTT
d_gene: TRBD1; abundance: NA; j_gene: TRBJ1-1; v_gene: TRBV28; CDR3aa: CASSLPGTGERTEAFF; CDR3nt: TGTGCCAGCAGTTTACCCGGGACAGGGGAGAGGACTGAAGCTTTCTTT
d_gene: NA; abundance: NA; j_gene: TRBJ2-5; v_gene: TRBV5-1; CDR3aa: CASSFRGARETQYF; CDR3nt: TGCGCCAGCAGCTTTCGGGGGGCGCGAGAGACCCAGTACTTC
d_gene: NA; abundance: NA; j_gene: TRBJ2-3; v_gene: TRBV6-1; CDR3aa: CASSLDRGNTQYF; CDR3nt: TGTGCCAGCAGCTTAGACCGGGGTAATACGCAGTATTTT
d_gene: TRBD2; abundance: NA; j_gene: TRBJ2-5; v_gene: TRBV5-1; CDR3aa: CASSLGGLAGVETQYF; CDR3nt: TGCGCCAGCAGCCTAGGGGGACTAGCGGGAGTAGAGACCCAGTACTTC
d_gene: NA; abundance: NA; j_gene: TRBJ2-5; v_gene: TRBV19; CDR3aa: CASSVQGYQETQYF; CDR3nt: TGTGCCAGTAGTGTCCAGGGATATCAAGAGACCCAGTACTTC
d_gene: TRBD2; abundance: once; j_gene: TRBJ2-1; v_gene: TRBV5-1; CDR3aa: CASSSGRLAGVVSYNEQFF; CDR3nt: TGCGCCAGCAGCTCCGGGAGGCTAGCGGGAGTGGTCTCCTACAATGAGCAGTTCTTC
d_gene: NA; abundance: NA; j_gene: TRBJ1-1; v_gene: TRBV7-9; CDR3aa: CASNHRDGNTEAFF; CDR3nt: TGTGCCAGCAACCACAGGGATGGGAACACTGAAGCTTTCTTT
d_gene: NA; abundance: NA; j_gene: TRBJ1-5; v_gene: TRBV5-1; CDR3aa: CASSLGGGASQHF; CDR3nt: TGCGCCAGCAGCTTGGGGGGCGGGGCGTCCCAGCATTTT
d_gene: TRBD1; abundance: NA; j_gene: TRBJ1-2; v_gene: TRBV7-9; CDR3aa: CSSSSGQGRGDYGYTF; CDR3nt: TGTTCCAGCAGCTCCGGACAGGGACGAGGGGACTATGGCTACACCTTC
d_gene: TRBD2; abundance: few; j_gene: TRBJ2-5; v_gene: TRBV27; CDR3aa: CASSLIAGGRGTQYF; CDR3nt: TGTGCCAGCAGTTTAATAGCGGGAGGACGCGGGACCCAGTACTTC
d_gene: NA; abundance: few; j_gene: TRBJ2-1; v_gene: TRBV11-3; CDR3aa: CASSLGRYNEQFF; CDR3nt: TGTGCCAGCAGCTTAGGGCGGTACAATGAGCAGTTCTTC
d_gene: NA; abundance: NA; j_gene: TRBJ2-3; v_gene: TRBV15; CDR3aa: CATSRELSGDTQYF; CDR3nt: TGTGCCACCAGCAGAGAATTAAGCGGGGATACGCAGTATTTT
d_gene: TRBD1; abundance: NA; j_gene: TRBJ2-7; v_gene: TRBV28; CDR3aa: CASSSSPGTGDPYEQYF; CDR3nt: TGTGCCAGCAGTTCCTCTCCCGGGACAGGAGATCCCTACGAGCAGTACTTC